One TCR beta chain is described in this entry. This specimen belongs to a study of blood T cell repertoires in COVID-19. Study context: The analysed material was cDNA or gDNA that came from T cells, B-cell-depleted T cells, or PBMCs.

From germline, CDR1 is MNHEY and CDR2 SVGAGI. The CDR3 has 12 residues. Trimming pared 11 bases from V and 4 bases from J, leaving 14 bases between. Per the study methods: Amplifying reference gene primers gave estimates of nucleated cell counts. Clones were read by immunoSEQ multiplex PCR, and TCRdb kept only the in-frame ones, dropping some. V and J calls and clone size are as listed in that table; D and trimming were resolved from the DNA. This table has 60,000 or so clones, roughly 74% appearing once. V and J are TRBV6-5 and TRBJ1-2, with D maybe TRBD1 (5 bases). The sequenced sample consisted of peripheral blood. The clonotype was recovered from a human donor in a cohort sampled during active COVID-19. This CDR3 is CASRPGVYGYTF. CDR3 in DNA: TGTGCCTCCCGGCCGGGGGTCTATGGCTACACCTTC.